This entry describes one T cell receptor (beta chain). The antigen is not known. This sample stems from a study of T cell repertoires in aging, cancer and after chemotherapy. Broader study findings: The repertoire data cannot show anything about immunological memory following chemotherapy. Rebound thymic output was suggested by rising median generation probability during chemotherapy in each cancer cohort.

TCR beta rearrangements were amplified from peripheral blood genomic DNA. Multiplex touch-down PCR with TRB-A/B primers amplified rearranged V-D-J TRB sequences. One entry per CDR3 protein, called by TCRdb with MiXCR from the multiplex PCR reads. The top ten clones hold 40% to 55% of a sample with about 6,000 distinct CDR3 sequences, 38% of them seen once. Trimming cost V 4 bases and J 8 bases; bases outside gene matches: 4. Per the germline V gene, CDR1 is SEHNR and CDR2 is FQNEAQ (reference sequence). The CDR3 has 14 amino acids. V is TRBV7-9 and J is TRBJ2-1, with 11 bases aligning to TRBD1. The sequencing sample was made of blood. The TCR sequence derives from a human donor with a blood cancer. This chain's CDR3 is CASSWTGGSDEQFF. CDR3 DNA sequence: TGTGCCAGCAGCTGGACAGGGGGCTCGGATGAGCAGTTCTTC.